This entry lists 5 T cell receptor beta chains sequenced from one sample in a study of regulatory T cells in long-lasting Graves disease. Time point specified: persistent/refractory GD, antithyroid drugs over 5 years with positive TRAb. The TCR library was made from RNA extracted from PBMCs. Arm-PCR of CDR3 regions with iRepertoire HTBI primers generated TCR beta libraries. TCRdb independently ran MiXCR on the multiplex PCR reads; one entry per CDR3 protein. The data hold 350,000 to 450,000 distinct CDR3 sequences, with approximately 25% observed a single time. The material was peripheral blood mononuclear cells (PBMCs), obtained when the disease was refractory, from a patient treated with antithyroid drugs. The receptor source for this set is a woman between 40 and 50 years old with Graves disease.

The chain combines TRBV19 with TRBJ2-2; the match to TRBD1 covers 8 bases. Germline V gives CDR1 LNHDA, CDR2 SQIVND (reference sequence). The CDR3 is 16 residues long. J was trimmed by 7 bases and V by 7 bases; bases with no gene match: 14. The CDR3 loop is CASTKTGALVIGELFF. The CDR3 DNA reads TGTGCCAGTACCAAGACAGGGGCCCTTGTAATCGGGGAGCTGTTTTTT.

Ten or more counts support this clonotype. CDR3 DNA sequence: TGTGCCACCAGCACCCGGCAGGGCTACGAGCAGTACTTC. This translates into CATSTRQGYEQYF. This chain connects TRBV15 to TRBJ2-7; tentatively, D is TRBD1 (5 bases). Trimming took 4 bases from V and 3 from J, leaving 10 bases between them. The CDR3 has 13 residues. CDR1 is LNHNV and CDR2 is YYDKDF in the germline V gene (reference sequence).

This chain uses TRBV15 with TRBJ1-1; weak D call: TRBD1 (6 bases). CDR3 length: 15 amino acids. Germline assignment: CDR1 LNHNV and CDR2 YYDKDF (reference sequence). V was cut by 3 bases and J by 2 bases, with 13 bases left in between. CDR3 nucleotides: TGTGCCACCAGCAGTCACTCCAGGGGAAACACTGAAGCTTTCTTT. Amino acid sequence: CATSSHSRGNTEAFF.

This clonotype occurred many times. V and J are TRBV15 and TRBJ2-1, with 10 bases fitting TRBD2. CDR3 length: 20 residues. V dropped 5 bases and J dropped 1; count of bases not matched to a gene: 17. Looked up from germline, CDR1 is LNHNV and CDR2 is YYDKDF (reference sequence). CDR3 loop: CATSGGTSDNPLRSYNEQFF. The DNA of the CDR3 is TGTGCCACCAGCGGTGGGACTAGCGATAATCCCCTGAGGTCCTACAATGAGCAGTTCTTC.

This clonotype was seen a few times. The chain links TRBV20-1 to TRBJ2-7; TRBD2 matches 9 bases. Trimming took 7 bases from V and 2 from J; bases not matched to a gene: 3. Germline V gene data show CDR1 as DFQATT and CDR2 as SNEGSKA (reference sequence). The CDR3 loop spans 12 amino acids. This CDR3 reads CSGLAGAYEQYF. CDR3 coding DNA: TGCAGTGGGTTAGCGGGAGCCTACGAGCAGTACTTC.